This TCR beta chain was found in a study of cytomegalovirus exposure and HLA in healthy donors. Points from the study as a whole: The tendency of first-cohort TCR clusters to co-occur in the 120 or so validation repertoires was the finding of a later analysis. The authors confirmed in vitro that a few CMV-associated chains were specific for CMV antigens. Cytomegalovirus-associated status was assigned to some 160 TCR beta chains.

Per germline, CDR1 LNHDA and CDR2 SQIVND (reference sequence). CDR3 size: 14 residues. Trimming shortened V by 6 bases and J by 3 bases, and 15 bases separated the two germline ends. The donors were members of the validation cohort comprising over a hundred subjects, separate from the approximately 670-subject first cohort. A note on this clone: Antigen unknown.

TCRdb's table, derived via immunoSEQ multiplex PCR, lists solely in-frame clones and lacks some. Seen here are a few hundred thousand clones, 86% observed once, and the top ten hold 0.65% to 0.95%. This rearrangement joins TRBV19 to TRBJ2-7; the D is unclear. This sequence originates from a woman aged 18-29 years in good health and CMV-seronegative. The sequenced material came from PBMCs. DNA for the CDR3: TGTGCCAGTAGCGGGTTGGGTCGCCGCTACGAGCAGTACTTC. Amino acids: CASSGLGRRYEQYF.